This passage covers 10 T cell receptor beta chains from one sample sequenced in a study of blood T cell repertoires in COVID-19. Method: immunoSEQ multiplex PCR; TCRdb's copy keeps in-frame clones and lacks some. The table shows over 130,000 clones, with around 79% occurring only once. The sequenced material came from PBMCs or T cells enriched from blood (not recorded which). The origin of the receptors is a woman aged 50 to 60 who had recovered from COVID-19.

This clone was seen only once. The J gene is TRBJ2-1, the V gene TRBV3-1 (or the pseudogene TRBV3-2); TRBD2 matches 9 bases. J was trimmed by 8 bases and V by 4 bases; bases with no gene match: 15. The CDR3 spans 17 residues. CDR1 LGHDT and CDR2 YNNKEL come from the germline V gene (reference sequence). As DNA, the CDR3 is TGTGCCAGCAGCCTGCATGGGGGAGCGGGAGGTCATGATGAGCAGTTCTTC. It codes for CASSLHGGAGGHDEQFF.

Only a few counts were recorded for this clone. This sequence joins TRBV19 and TRBJ1-6, with 10 positions matching TRBD1. The ends lost 5 bases at V and 8 bases at J; junction bases unmatched: 6. The germline CDR1 and CDR2 sequences are LNHDA and SQIVND (reference sequence). This CDR3 spans 15 amino acids. The CDR3 DNA reads as TGTGCCAGTAGTCTCCGGACAGGGGGTGATTCACCCCTCCACTTT. This codes for CASSLRTGGDSPLHF. The entire variable domain, with the rest obtained from reference TRBV19 and TRBJ1-6, is as follows: DGGITQSPKYLFRKEGQNVTLSCEQNLNHDAMYWYRQDPGQGLRLIYYSQIVNDFQKGDIAEGYSVSREKKESFPLTVTSAQKNPTAFYLCASSLRTGGDSPLHFGNGTRLTVT.

DNA for the CDR3: TGTGCCAGCAGCTCTCAAGCGGGGGGTAACGGGGAGCTGTTTTTT. Protein product: CASSSQAGGNGELFF. This chain joins TRBV7-3 and TRBJ2-2, with TRBD2 identical over 9 bases. This CDR3 is built from 15 residues. Germline lookup yields CDR1 SGHTA and CDR2 FQGTGA. Trimming took 4 bases from V and 7 from J; bases not matched to a gene: 7.

This clone was counted only a few times. The genes are TRBV6-1 and TRBJ2-7, with TRBD1 as a possible D gene (5 bases). CDR1 is MNHNS and CDR2 is SASEGT in the germline V gene. The CDR3 length is 15 residues. Between the trimmed V and J ends, which lost 1 base and 3 bases, there was a span of 13 bases. The CDR3 nucleotides read TGTGCCAGCAGTGAAGAGGGTTCGACAGTCTACGAGCAGTACTTC. Encoded protein: CASSEEGSTVYEQYF.

The chain carries TRBV10-3 and TRBJ1-1, with no clear D. The germline gives CDR1 ENHRY, CDR2 SYGVKD. V dropped 0 bases and J dropped 4 bases, with 15 bases sitting between them. The CDR3 loop spans 16 amino acids. The CDR3 sequence is CAISESRGMWSTEAFF. The DNA for the CDR3 is TGTGCCATCAGTGAGTCGCGCGGGATGTGGAGCACTGAAGCTTTCTTT.

This rearrangement joins TRBV3-1 (or the pseudogene TRBV3-2) to TRBJ2-7; D gene uncertain. The CDR3 length is 15 residues. V dropped 3 bases and J dropped 6 bases, with 18 bases sitting between them. Looked up from germline, CDR1 is LGHDT and CDR2 is YNNKEL (reference sequence). The CDR3 loop reads CASSHYMAAPTEQYF. CDR3 nucleotide sequence: TGTGCCAGCAGCCACTATATGGCGGCCCCGACCGAGCAGTACTTC.

The chain recombines TRBV7-9 with TRBJ1-1; TRBD1 aligns across 9 bases. The CDR3 has 19 amino acids. Germline values: CDR1 SEHNR, CDR2 FQNEAQ (reference sequence). Losses at the gene ends were 0 bases for V and 1 base for J; bases not matched to a gene: 12. The DNA for the CDR3 is TGTGCCAGCAGCTTAGCGCAGGGACAGGGAAGTCGTAGGAACACTGAAGCTTTCTTT. Its protein product is CASSLAQGQGSRRNTEAFF.

This chain joins TRBV3-1 (or the pseudogene TRBV3-2) and TRBJ2-5; D uncertain. Germline V gene sequence: CDR1 LGHDT, CDR2 YNNKEL (reference sequence). The CDR3 is 13 residues long. V lost 0 bases and J 4 bases, leaving 6 bases between the germline ends. The CDR3 coding sequence is TGTGCCAGCAGCCAAGATCTTTTAGAGACCCAGTACTTC. Amino acids: CASSQDLLETQYF.

V is TRBV30 and J is TRBJ1-1; no firm D call. Germline CDR1 reads GTSNPN; CDR2 reads SVGIG (reference sequence). CDR3 length: 12 amino acids. V shed 0 bases and J shed 10 bases, with 12 bases lying between them. CDR3 DNA: TGTGCCTGGAGTGTAAGTCCCGAGGGAGCTTTCTTT. This codes for CAWSVSPEGAFF.

This chain uses TRBV27 with TRBJ2-2; D uncertain. Trimming took 6 bases from V and 2 from J, leaving 22 bases between them. Germline lookup yields CDR1 MNHEY and CDR2 SMNVEV (reference sequence). The CDR3 extends over 18 amino acids. CDR3 sequence (DNA): TGTGCCAGCAGCTTAAAGACGCCCACAGCTTACAACACCGGGGAGCTGTTTTTT. The encoded protein is CASSLKTPTAYNTGELFF.